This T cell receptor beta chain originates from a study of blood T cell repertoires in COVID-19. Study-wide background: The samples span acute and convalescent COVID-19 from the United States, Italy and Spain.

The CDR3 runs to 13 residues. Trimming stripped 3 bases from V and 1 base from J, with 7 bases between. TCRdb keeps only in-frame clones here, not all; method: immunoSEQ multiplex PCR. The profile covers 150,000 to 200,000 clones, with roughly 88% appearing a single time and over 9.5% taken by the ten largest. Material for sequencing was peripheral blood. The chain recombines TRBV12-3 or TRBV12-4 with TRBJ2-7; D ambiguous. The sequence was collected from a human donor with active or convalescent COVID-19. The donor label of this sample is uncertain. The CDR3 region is CASSFAGSYEQYF. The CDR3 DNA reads TGTGCCAGCAGTTTTGCAGGATCCTACGAGCAGTACTTC.